Presented here are 14 T cell receptor beta chains from one specimen sequenced in a study of T cell responses to AZD1222 COVID-19 vaccine. Some clones are missing from TCRdb's copy, which holds only in-frame ones; the method was immunoSEQ multiplex PCR. The sample contains 90,000 to 150,000 clones, approximately 90% of which appear only once. The sample consisted of peripheral blood, taken on day 0 of AZD1222 vaccination. The receptors shown here come from an adult in good health.

The chain couples TRBV6-2 or TRBV6-3 to TRBJ1-5, with 9 bases matching TRBD1. This CDR3 has 14 residues. Germline V lookup: CDR1 MNHEY, CDR2 SVGEGT. V lost 6 bases, J lost 2 bases, and 2 bases stayed unmatched. The CDR3 loop reads CASSRTGGNQPQHF. DNA of the CDR3: TGTGCCAGCAGCAGGACAGGGGGCAATCAGCCCCAGCATTTT.

V is TRBV27 and J is TRBJ1-2; tentative D call: TRBD1 (5 bases). The germline V gene encodes CDR1 MNHEY and CDR2 SMNVEV (reference sequence). V was pared by 4 bases and J by 3 bases, with 9 bases between. This CDR3 contains 13 residues. The CDR3 loop is CASSYDRDYGYTF. DNA of the CDR3: TGTGCCAGCAGTTACGACAGAGACTATGGCTACACCTTC.

V is TRBV7-9 and J is TRBJ1-2; tentatively, D is TRBD1 (5 bases). V was clipped by 5 bases and J by 8 bases, with 15 bases between them. In germline, CDR1 is SEHNR, CDR2 FQNEAQ (reference sequence). The CDR3 consists of 13 residues. In DNA, the CDR3 is TGTGCCAGCAGCCAAGGGACCTGGGAAGGCTACACCTTC. Amino acid sequence: CASSQGTWEGYTF.

V usage is TRBV27 and J usage is TRBJ1-5; 7 bases align to TRBD1. The CDR3 contains 14 residues. Germline loops: CDR1 MNHEY, CDR2 SMNVEV (reference sequence). J was trimmed by 4 bases and V by 6 bases; bases with no gene match: 6. The DNA of the CDR3 is TGTGCCAGCAGGGAACAGGGGCTTAATCAGCCCCAGCATTTT. Residues: CASREQGLNQPQHF.

This chain connects TRBV4-3 to TRBJ2-3, with 12 nucleotides matching TRBD2. The germline gives CDR1 LGHNA, CDR2 YSLEER. The CDR3 runs 18 residues. Losses at the gene ends were 0 bases for V and 0 bases for J; bases not matched to a gene: 4. The CDR3 sequence: CASSQELAGGYSTDTQYF. CDR3 bases: TGCGCCAGCAGCCAAGAACTAGCGGGGGGCTACAGCACAGATACGCAGTATTTT.

DNA of the CDR3: TGTGCCAGCAGTTACGGCGTCTATGGCTACACCTTC. It translates to CASSYGVYGYTF. V usage is TRBV6-2 or TRBV6-3 and J usage is TRBJ1-2; no clear D gene. The CDR3 sequence is 12 residues long. V was pared by 2 bases and J by 4 bases, with 5 bases between. Germline CDR1 MNHEY, CDR2 SVGEGT.

The chain has TRBV7-2 and TRBJ2-3, with 15 bases identical to TRBD2. J gave up 4 bases and V 4 bases, and 9 bases lay outside the gene matches. The CDR3 has 18 amino acids. CDR1 and CDR2 from the germline V gene are SGHTA and FQGNSA. In DNA form, the CDR3 reads TGTGCCAGCAGCTGGTCCGGGACTAGCGGGGGGAAGGCAGATACGCAGTATTTT. Translated: CASSWSGTSGGKADTQYF.

The chain recombines TRBV7-2 with TRBJ1-2; 8 bases align to TRBD1. The CDR3 has 15 amino acids. Looked up from germline, CDR1 is SGHTA and CDR2 is FQGNSA. The J segment lost 8 bases and the V segment lost 5 bases, leaving 13 bases of the junction unmatched. CDR3 in amino acids: CASSGGQGTLEGYTF. Here the CDR3 DNA reads TGTGCCAGCAGCGGAGGACAGGGAACTTTGGAGGGCTACACCTTC. The entire variable domain, with the rest obtained from reference TRBV7-2 and TRBJ1-2, is as follows: GAGVSQSPSNKVTEKGKDVELRCDPISGHTALYWYRQSLGQGLEFLIYFQGNSAPDKSGLPSDRFSAERTGGSVSTLTIQRTQQEDSAVYLCASSGGQGTLEGYTFGSGTRLTVV.

CDR3 sequence (DNA): TGTGCCAGCAGCGACTCCCCGCGGGGGGGCTCGGACAATGAGCAGTTCTTC. Residues: CASSDSPRGGSDNEQFF. The chain is built from TRBV9 and TRBJ2-1; 9 nucleotides agree with TRBD2. CDR3 length: 17 amino acids. Germline V gives CDR1 SGDLS, CDR2 YYNGEE. V lost 3 bases and J lost 5; bases outside the gene matches: 12.

The gene calls are TRBV7-3 and TRBJ2-1; D possibly uses TRBD1 or TRBD2 (8 bases each). The V gene lost 5 bases and the J gene lost 8 bases, with 19 bases spanning the gap. The CDR3 totals 15 residues. From germline, CDR1 is SGHTA and CDR2 FQGTGA. As DNA, the CDR3 is TGTGCCAGCAGCAATGCATTAGCGGGACAGGATGAGCAGTTCTTC. It translates to CASSNALAGQDEQFF.

The chain couples TRBV6-6 to TRBJ2-7; 7 bases map to TRBD1. CDR3 length equals 15 residues. Germline V gives CDR1 MNHNY, CDR2 SVGAGI (reference sequence). With 4 bases clipped from V and 2 bases from J, the junction kept 8 bases outside the gene matches. The CDR3 region is CASSSSRGKAYEQYF. CDR3 bases: TGTGCCAGCAGTTCATCCAGGGGGAAGGCCTACGAGCAGTACTTC.

The chain couples TRBV5-4 to TRBJ1-2; 7 bases align to TRBD1. Trimming at V came to 3 bases and at J to 8 bases, leaving 7 bases not matched to a gene. This CDR3 region has 13 residues. Germline CDR1 SGHNT, CDR2 YYREEE (reference sequence). The CDR3 region is CASSSPTGQGYTF. The CDR3 region has the DNA TGTGCCAGCAGCTCTCCGACAGGGCAGGGCTACACCTTC.

V and J are TRBV12-3 or TRBV12-4 and TRBJ2-3, with D perhaps TRBD1 or TRBD2 (7 bases each). CDR3 length equals 13 residues. Deletions cut 11 bases from V and 3 bases from J, with 15 bases between. The DNA for the CDR3 is TGTGCCGGACACAGGGGAGGGACAGATACGCAGTATTTT. Its protein product is CAGHRGGTDTQYF.

This chain links TRBV6-1 with TRBJ2-4; D is ambiguous. Germline V gene lookup returns CDR1 MNHNS and CDR2 SASEGT. The CDR3 runs 14 residues. V lost 2 bases and J 0 bases, leaving 5 bases between the germline ends. Here the CDR3 DNA reads TGTGCCAGCAGTGAAACAGTAGCCAAAAACATTCAGTACTTC. Residues: CASSETVAKNIQYF.